This TCR beta chain appears in the sequencing data of a study of T cells of healthy individuals. Via MiXCR, TCRdb re-called the 5' RACE reads, giving one row per CDR3 protein. The table includes tens of thousands of distinct CDR3 sequences, approximately 4.8% detected once. This clonotype was detected ten times or more. CDR3 length equals 16 residues. With V trimmed by 5 bases and J by 3 bases, 5 bases remained unmatched. CDR1 MNHNS and CDR2 SASEGT come from the germline V gene. This clonotype originated in a female donor in good health. The rearrangement links TRBV6-1 to TRBJ2-3, with TRBD2 matching over 13 bases. In DNA, the CDR3 is TGTGCCAGCAGTCCCATGACTAGCGGGAGGACAGATACGCAGTATTTT. This translates into CASSPMTSGRTDTQYF.